This paragraph reports one TCR beta chain. This CDR3 comprises 16 residues. V shed 6 bases and J 1 base; nucleotides not matched to a gene: 13. Germline V gene sequence: CDR1 DFQATT, CDR2 SNEGSKA (reference sequence). The T cells that were sequenced for TCR beta were CD8+ and CD4+ cells from blood. The control group consisted of healthy donors matched for age and sex. The authors negatively isolated CD8+ and CD4+ T cells and FACS-enriched TEMRA cells. These data are taken from a study of CD8 T cells in Susac syndrome. Reverse transcription used about 0.45 to 1 ug RNA and random hexamers. Multiplex immunoSEQ PCR targeted 54 Vbeta and 13 Jbeta TCR beta segments. TCRdb redid the calling of the immunoSEQ multiplex PCR reads with MiXCR, one entry per CDR3 protein. The sample lists approximately 170,000 distinct CDR3 sequences, about 94% seen once, with around 0.13% in the top ten.

This chain uses TRBV20-1 with TRBJ1-2; 8 bases agree with TRBD1. The specimen was CD4+ T cells from PBMCs. The TCR originated in a human donor in good health. CDR3 protein: CSARMTGTGYNYGYTF. The CDR3 DNA reads as TGCAGTGCCAGGATGACCGGGACAGGCTATAACTATGGCTACACCTTC.